This paragraph covers one TCR beta chain sequence. Its antigen is undetermined. Autoimmune disease history or systemic immunosuppression excluded patients. These data originate in a study of OX40 agonist ivuxolimab in advanced cancers. As for the study in general: The diagnoses of dose-escalation patients were hepatocellular carcinoma, melanoma, renal cell or head and neck cancer. Partial responses occurred in three patients (one hepatocellular carcinoma, two cutaneous melanoma).

Study outcomes and limitations: Partial responders receiving 0.1-3.0 mg/kg showed among the lowest clonal expansion.

Here immunoSEQ multiplex PCR was the method, and the copy in TCRdb shows in-frame clones only, minus some. The sample contains fewer than 65,000 clones, approximately 79% of which appear only once. The CDR3 is 13 amino acids. Germline V gene data show CDR1 as LNHDA and CDR2 as SQIVND (reference sequence). Trimming pared 2 bases from V and 6 bases from J, leaving 10 bases between. The chain carries TRBV19 and TRBJ2-5; a possible D gene is TRBD2 (6 bases). The specimen comprised CD4+ or CD8+ T cells sorted from blood, sampled in a trial of the OX40 agonist ivuxolimab. The receptor was derived from an adult with an advanced solid tumor such as melanoma, head and neck, liver or kidney cancer. CDR3 DNA sequence: TGTGCCAGTAGTATAATGGGGGGAAAGACCCAGTACTTC. Translated: CASSIMGGKTQYF.